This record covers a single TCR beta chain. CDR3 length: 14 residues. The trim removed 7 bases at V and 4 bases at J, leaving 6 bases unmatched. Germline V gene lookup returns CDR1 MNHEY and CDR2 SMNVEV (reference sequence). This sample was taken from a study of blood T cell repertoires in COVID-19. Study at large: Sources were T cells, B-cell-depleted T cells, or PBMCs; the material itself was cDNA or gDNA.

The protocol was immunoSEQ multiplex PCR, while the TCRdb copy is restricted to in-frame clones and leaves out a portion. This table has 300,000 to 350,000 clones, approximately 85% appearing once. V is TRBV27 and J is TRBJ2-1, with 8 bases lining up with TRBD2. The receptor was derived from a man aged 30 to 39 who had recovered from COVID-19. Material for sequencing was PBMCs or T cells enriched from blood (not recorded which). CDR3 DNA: TGTGCCAGCATGCGGGGGGCTACTTACAATGAGCAGTTCTTC. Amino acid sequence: CASMRGATYNEQFF.